The source of this T cell receptor (beta chain) is a study of control samples from healthy donors and cancer patients. TCRdb keeps only in-frame clones here, not all; method: immunoSEQ multiplex PCR. The top ten clones hold about 1.7% of a sample with around 120,000 clones, about 93% of them seen once. Germline V gene sequence: CDR1 SGHTA, CDR2 FQGTGA. Deletions cut 2 bases from V and 8 bases from J, with 12 bases between. The CDR3 covers 13 residues. The chain carries TRBV7-3 and TRBJ1-2, with a possible D match to TRBD1 (6 bases). Sequenced: PBMCs. The sequence derives from a man in his fifties with head and neck cancer. The CDR3 here is CASSLARGGGYTF. DNA for the CDR3: TGTGCCAGCAGCTTAGCCAGGGGCGGCGGCTACACCTTC.